The rows below give T cell receptor beta chains drawn from one sample of a study of shared clonotypes between healthy human individuals. Produced via immunoSEQ multiplex PCR; TCRdb's table is partial and in-frame only. The sample gives nearly 1 million clones, approximately 80% of which show up once; about 1.5% is in the top ten. Sequencing was carried out using memory CD4+ T cells sorted from blood. The receptors were sampled from a man younger than 35 in good health. CDR3s include the opening cysteine and the closing phenylalanine or tryptophan. Each record gives: V gene, D gene, J gene, clone size, CDR3 protein, CDR3 DNA. The D gene is left open where the match is weak. The size of a clone is reported for some rows only, either as once, few or many, or as a class for expanded clones.

v_call: TRBV5-1; d_call: TRBD2; j_call: TRBJ2-1; clone_size: .; cdr3_aa: CASSGTSAGQFF; cdr3_nt: TGCGCCAGCTCCGGGACTAGTGCGGGGCAGTTCTTC
v_call: TRBV9; d_call: .; j_call: TRBJ1-3; clone_size: .; cdr3_aa: CASSVSGLSGNTIYF; cdr3_nt: TGTGCCAGCAGCGTAAGCGGCCTCTCTGGAAACACCATATATTTT
v_call: TRBV2; d_call: TRBD1; j_call: TRBJ2-1; clone_size: .; cdr3_aa: CASSKAGQGGNEQFF; cdr3_nt: TGTGCCAGCAGCAAAGCGGGACAGGGCGGCAATGAGCAGTTCTTC
v_call: TRBV19; d_call: .; j_call: TRBJ2-2; clone_size: .; cdr3_aa: CASSYSGTSTGELFF; cdr3_nt: TGTGCCAGTAGTTACTCCGGGACAAGCACCGGGGAGCTGTTTTTT
v_call: TRBV4-1; d_call: .; j_call: TRBJ1-2; clone_size: .; cdr3_aa: CASSQGGRGRDYGYTF; cdr3_nt: TGCGCCAGCAGCCAAGGAGGAAGGGGTCGCGACTATGGCTACACCTTC
v_call: TRBV15; d_call: TRBD2; j_call: TRBJ2-3; clone_size: once; cdr3_aa: CATSRVRSGRTDTQYF; cdr3_nt: TGTGCCACCAGCAGAGTTCGTAGCGGGAGAACAGATACGCAGTATTTT
v_call: TRBV4-3; d_call: TRBD2; j_call: TRBJ2-7; clone_size: .; cdr3_aa: CASSQETSGRTYEQYF; cdr3_nt: TGCGCCAGCAGCCAAGAGACTAGCGGGAGGACCTACGAGCAGTACTTC
v_call: TRBV9; d_call: .; j_call: TRBJ2-6; clone_size: .; cdr3_aa: CASSVVGAGANVLTF; cdr3_nt: TGTGCCAGCAGCGTAGTGGGGGCTGGGGCCAACGTCCTGACTTTC
v_call: TRBV5-1; d_call: TRBD1; j_call: TRBJ1-2; clone_size: .; cdr3_aa: CASRSAGGSNYGYTF; cdr3_nt: TGCGCCAGCAGGTCGGCAGGGGGCAGTAACTATGGCTACACCTTC
v_call: TRBV2; d_call: .; j_call: TRBJ2-7; clone_size: .; cdr3_aa: CASARSYEQYF; cdr3_nt: TGTGCCAGCGCTAGGTCCTACGAGCAGTACTTC
v_call: TRBV7-3; d_call: .; j_call: TRBJ1-5; clone_size: .; cdr3_aa: CASSLLGRWREQPQHF; cdr3_nt: TGTGCCAGCAGCTTATTGGGACGGTGGAGAGAACAGCCCCAGCATTTT
v_call: TRBV18; d_call: .; j_call: TRBJ2-2; clone_size: .; cdr3_aa: CASSPNPKGGELFF; cdr3_nt: TGTGCCAGCTCACCAAATCCCAAGGGCGGGGAGCTGTTTTTT
v_call: TRBV2; d_call: .; j_call: TRBJ1-1; clone_size: .; cdr3_aa: CASSVTRTANTEAFF; cdr3_nt: TGTGCCAGCAGTGTTACTAGGACGGCTAACACTGAAGCTTTCTTT
v_call: TRBV18; d_call: TRBD1; j_call: TRBJ2-5; clone_size: .; cdr3_aa: CASSLGTAQETQYF; cdr3_nt: TGTGCCAGCTCACTCGGGACAGCTCAAGAGACCCAGTACTTC
v_call: TRBV7-6; d_call: .; j_call: TRBJ2-5; clone_size: once; cdr3_aa: CASSLGPVQETQYF; cdr3_nt: TGTGCCAGCAGCTTAGGACCCGTTCAAGAGACCCAGTACTTC
v_call: TRBV30; d_call: .; j_call: TRBJ1-1; clone_size: few; cdr3_aa: CAWSNTGRFGTTFF; cdr3_nt: TGTGCCTGGTCGAATACAGGGAGGTTTGGTACGACTTTCTTT
v_call: TRBV4-3; d_call: TRBD1; j_call: TRBJ1-1; clone_size: .; cdr3_aa: CASSLGQGGTEAFF; cdr3_nt: TGCGCCAGCAGCCTAGGACAGGGGGGGACTGAAGCTTTCTTT
v_call: TRBV29-1; d_call: .; j_call: TRBJ2-7; clone_size: .; cdr3_aa: CSVVAVHYEQYF; cdr3_nt: TGCAGCGTTGTGGCGGTCCACTACGAGCAGTACTTC